The entry that follows covers one TCR beta chain sequence. The antigen remains unidentified. The length of the CDR3 is 13 residues. Trimming took 5 bases from V and 7 from J; bases not matched to a gene: 10. Germline CDR1 reads GTSNPN; CDR2 reads SVGIG (reference sequence). In the PCR, 60 Vbeta and 13 Jbeta primers were used. Method: immunoSEQ multiplex PCR; TCRdb's copy keeps in-frame clones and lacks some. This table has around 200,000 clones, 65% to 90% appearing once. Each donor was nominally healthy when sampled (though unrecorded immune exposures were likely). The source of the sample is a study of cytomegalovirus exposure and HLA in healthy donors. Broader study findings: Analysis was performed later, and it showed HLA-associated TCR beta chains to be more clonally expanded than equally common others.

The clonotype comes from a woman in her forties or fifties in good health and CMV-seronegative. Sample: PBMCs. The chain couples TRBV30 to TRBJ2-5, with 7 positions matching TRBD2. The CDR3 DNA follows: TGTGCCTGGGCCTGGGGGGGGGTGGGGACCCAGTACTTC. As protein: CAWAWGGVGTQYF.